Below, 22 T cell receptor beta chains from the same sample are listed, as sequenced in a study of T cell repertoires in cytomegalovirus infection (dated by TCRdb to about 2019). The listed sequencing device is Illumina HiSeq 1500. The public reads were quality trimmed at Q25 with fastp and then assembled into clones with MiXCR by TCRdb, keeping productive beta chains. Each entry merges the rows of one CDR3 protein and shows their most common DNA and genes. This sample has 150,000 to 200,000 distinct CDR3 sequences in its table, and about a tenth of those were observed once. Jointly, the top ten make up about 4.6% of the sample. Sequenced: PBMCs. These receptors all stem from a human donor in good health (CMV status not recorded). Some clones in this sample may be carry-over from other donors' samples.

This clonotype was counted many times. The chain uses TRBV28 and TRBJ1-5; no clear D gene. This CDR3 spans 15 amino acids. Germline loops: CDR1 MDHEN, CDR2 SYDVKM. V lost 1 base and J 3 bases, leaving 10 bases between the germline ends. CDR3 in DNA: TGTGCCAGCAGTTTATACCGCTCTTTCAATCAGCCCCAGCATTTT. It specifies CASSLYRSFNQPQHF.

This clonotype was observed many times. This chain connects TRBV14 to TRBJ2-7; 7 positions agree with TRBD1. Germline V gene sequence: CDR1 SGHDN, CDR2 FVKESK. This CDR3 has 18 amino acids. V shed 0 bases and J 2 bases; nucleotides not matched to a gene: 13. In DNA form, the CDR3 reads TGTGCCAGCAGCCAAGAGGGAGCCTCGAGGGGGCTCACCTACGAGCAGTACTTC. As protein: CASSQEGASRGLTYEQYF.

Many counts were recorded for this clonotype. The chain recombines TRBV6-2 or TRBV6-3 with TRBJ1-2, with TRBD1 as a possible D gene (6 bases). Germline V gene data show CDR1 as MNHEY and CDR2 as SVGEGT. This CDR3 is 14 amino acids long. V lost 8 bases, J lost 7 bases, and 20 bases lay in between. CDR3 in amino acids: CASGRPDTGFGYTF. CDR3 nucleotide sequence: TGTGCCAGCGGTCGTCCGGATACAGGGTTTGGCTACACCTTC.

The CDR3 is CASSSGTSGSSSQFF. The CDR3 coding sequence is TGTGCCAGTAGTTCGGGGACTAGCGGGAGTAGTTCGCAGTTCTTC. The chain joins TRBV19 to TRBJ2-1; TRBD2 matches at 14 bases. Unmatched junction bases numbered 9, after V lost 5 bases and J lost 12 bases. Germline CDR1 and CDR2: LNHDA and SQIVND (reference sequence). The CDR3 totals 15 residues.

Ten or more counts support this clonotype. The V gene is TRBV12-3 or TRBV12-4, the J gene TRBJ1-4; 9 bases are a match to TRBD1. V was pared by 6 bases and J by 7 bases, with 15 bases of the junction left unmatched. The length of the CDR3 is 17 residues. The chain's CDR3 is CASSQRWTGARGEKLFF. CDR3 DNA sequence: TGTGCCAGCAGCCAACGATGGACAGGGGCCCGAGGTGAAAAACTGTTTTTT.

This clonotype was recorded a few times. The chain employs TRBV19 and TRBJ1-2; weak D call: TRBD1 (5 bases). The germline gives CDR1 LNHDA, CDR2 SQIVND (reference sequence). This CDR3 contains 12 residues. V was shortened by 3 bases and J by 5 bases, with 7 bases between the two germline ends. The CDR3: CASSMQGYGYTF. The CDR3 DNA reads TGTGCCAGTAGTATGCAGGGTTATGGCTACACCTTC.

This clonotype was observed at least ten times. The rearrangement joins TRBV7-9 to TRBJ1-1; D gene ambiguous. The CDR3 consists of 14 residues. Trimming left V 1 base short and J 4 bases short, with 10 bases between. Germline V gene sequence: CDR1 SEHNR, CDR2 FQNEAQ (reference sequence). CDR3 in DNA: TGTGCCAGCAGCTTAGAGTTCCGGCGCACTGAAGCTTTCTTT. Its protein product is CASSLEFRRTEAFF.

This chain joins TRBV12-3 or TRBV12-4 and TRBJ2-1; perhaps TRBD1 as D (5 bases). The CDR3 contains 11 residues. Trimming took 6 bases from V and 7 from J, leaving 7 bases between them. CDR3 sequence (DNA): TGTGCCAGCAGACGGACAAATGAGCAGTTCTTC. It yields the protein CASRRTNEQFF.

J is TRBJ2-2 and V is TRBV5-5, with 8 bases aligning to TRBD1. Unmatched junction bases numbered 15, after V lost 6 bases and J lost 5 bases. Germline assignment: CDR1 SGHKS and CDR2 YYEKEE (reference sequence). CDR3 length: 17 residues. The CDR3 loop reads CASTTHLTGVNTGELFF. The CDR3 nucleotides are TGTGCCAGCACCACTCATCTGACAGGGGTGAATACCGGGGAGCTGTTTTTT.

The V gene is TRBV20-1, the J gene TRBJ1-2; D may be TRBD1 (6 bases). The CDR3 runs to 13 residues. The V gene's germline CDR1 is DFQATT and CDR2 SNEGSKA (reference sequence). The V end lost 0 bases, the J end lost 4 bases, and 9 bases lay between the germline ends. The CDR3 coding sequence is TGCAGTGCTAGAGATACAGGGCCCTATGGCTACACCTTC. Amino acids: CSARDTGPYGYTF.

This clonotype was detected many times. The chain joins TRBV7-2 to TRBJ2-6; D may be TRBD2 (5 bases). Germline values: CDR1 SGHTA, CDR2 FQGNSA. The CDR3 runs 17 residues. V lost 5 bases and J lost 1, with 15 bases in between. In nucleotides, the CDR3 is TGTGCCAGCAGCCCCGGCGGGCGCTTTTCTGGGGCCAACGTCCTGACTTTC. The encoded protein is CASSPGGRFSGANVLTF.

The rearrangement links TRBV4-2 to TRBJ2-5; D possibly corresponds to TRBD2 (5 bases). The CDR3 runs 15 residues. V was cut by 1 base and J by 4 bases, with 13 bases left in between. Germline lookup yields CDR1 LGHNA and CDR2 YNFKEQ. CDR3 nucleotide sequence: TGTGCCAGCAGCCAAGTTATGGGAGTAGGAGAGACCCAGTACTTC. It codes for CASSQVMGVGETQYF.

Turning to this clonotype: This may be a read error: a much more frequent sequence differs by one nucleotide. The CDR3 loop reads CVSSRSGSSYEQYF. The CDR3 DNA sequence: TGTGTCAGCAGTCGGAGCGGGAGTTCCTACGAGCAGTACTTC. This chain links TRBV6-2 or TRBV6-3 with TRBJ2-7; 8 bases agree with TRBD2. Germline loops: CDR1 MNHEY, CDR2 SVGEGT. CDR3 length equals 14 residues.

This clonotype was seen more than once but under ten times. The chain couples TRBV5-4 to TRBJ2-1; 9 bases fit TRBD2. The CDR3 is made up of 16 amino acids. Germline loops: CDR1 SGHNT, CDR2 YYREEE (reference sequence). The V segment lost 0 bases and the J segment 5 bases; nucleotides outside the gene matches: 6. As DNA, the CDR3 is TGTGCCAGCAGCTTGGAGCCGGCTAGCGGGAACAATGAGCAGTTCTTC. Encoded protein: CASSLEPASGNNEQFF.

V and J are TRBV10-3 and TRBJ1-5, with 9 nucleotides matching TRBD1. V gave up 4 bases and J gave up 0 bases; unmatched junction bases: 4. CDR1 ENHRY and CDR2 SYGVKD come from the germline V gene. The CDR3 has 16 residues. CDR3 in DNA: TGTGCCATCAGTGTACAGGGGGCCGGTAGCAATCAGCCCCAGCATTTT. It is translated as CAISVQGAGSNQPQHF.

The J gene is TRBJ1-1, the V gene TRBV11-2; the D gene is possibly TRBD1 (6 bases). The CDR3 is made up of 13 amino acids. The V end was cut by 7 bases, the J end by 4 bases, with 13 bases between. Germline lookup yields CDR1 SGHAT and CDR2 FQNNGV. The CDR3 DNA reads as TGTGCCAGCACTTGGGCGGGGGCCACTGAAGCTTTCTTT. It translates to CASTWAGATEAFF.

This clonotype was seen repeatedly, ten times or more. V usage is TRBV28 and J usage is TRBJ2-7, with TRBD1 matching over 7 bases. Germline V gene sequence: CDR1 MDHEN, CDR2 SYDVKM. J lost 3 bases, V lost 8 bases, and 7 bases had no gene match. The CDR3 length is 13 residues. CDR3 residues: CASSRGQRYEQYF. The CDR3 DNA reads TGTGCCAGCTCGAGGGGACAGCGCTACGAGCAGTACTTC.

The chain carries TRBV29-1 and TRBJ2-7; D gene ambiguous. There are 10 residues in the CDR3. V shed 4 bases and J shed 5 bases, with 6 bases lying between them. CDR1 is SQVTM and CDR2 is ANQGSEA in the germline V gene. The CDR3 protein is CSVVGNEQYF. As DNA, the CDR3 is TGCAGCGTTGTGGGGAACGAGCAGTACTTC.

This clonotype has ten or more counts. The chain employs TRBV19 and TRBJ2-7, with 7 bases fitting TRBD2. V was clipped by 6 bases and J by 5 bases; unmatched bases: 16. CDR1 and CDR2 (germline): LNHDA, SQIVND (reference sequence). The CDR3 sequence is 16 residues long. CDR3 nucleotides: TGTGCCAGTAGAGGGCCGACCGGCGGGAGTTTAAACGAGCAGTACTTC. Translated: CASRGPTGGSLNEQYF.

There are many counts of this clonotype. The CDR3 is CASRRGLKGAGTEAFF. CDR3 nucleotide sequence: TGTGCCAGCAGACGGGGCCTCAAGGGGGCTGGCACTGAAGCTTTCTTT. The V and J genes are TRBV28 and TRBJ1-1, with 7 bases that match TRBD1. CDR3 length equals 16 residues. Trimming removed 6 bases from V and 4 bases from J; junction bases left unmatched: 14. Germline values: CDR1 MDHEN, CDR2 SYDVKM.

This clonotype was detected ten times or more. CDR3 amino acids: CASSPTGFDSPLHF. CDR3 nucleotides: TGTGCCAGCAGCCCCACAGGGTTTGATTCACCCCTCCACTTT. The chain uses TRBV12-3 or TRBV12-4 and TRBJ1-6, with D maybe TRBD1 (6 bases). This CDR3 region has 14 residues. V was trimmed by 6 bases and J by 8 bases, leaving 14 bases between them.

This sequence joins TRBV7-9 and TRBJ2-7; 7 positions match TRBD1. CDR3 length: 13 amino acids. Germline V gene lookup returns CDR1 SEHNR and CDR2 FQNEAQ (reference sequence). Losses at the gene ends were 8 bases for V and 3 bases for J; bases not matched to a gene: 7. In nucleotides, the CDR3 is TGTGCCAGCGGGACAGTCCAGAACTACGAGCAGTACTTC. The encoded protein is CASGTVQNYEQYF.